The 23 T cell receptor beta chains given below trace back to one sample, sequenced in a study of blood T cell repertoires in COVID-19. Clones were sequenced by immunoSEQ multiplex PCR, and TCRdb holds only the in-frame ones, with some missing. The data hold over 150,000 clones, with roughly 84% observed a single time. Sequenced: peripheral blood. These receptors all come from a man aged 35 to 55 with acute or convalescent COVID-19.

The chain joins TRBV30 to TRBJ2-5, with 8 nucleotides matching TRBD2. CDR3 size: 15 residues. Germline CDR1 is GTSNPN and CDR2 is SVGIG (reference sequence). V was pared by 2 bases and J by 3 bases, with 8 bases of the junction left unmatched. Here the CDR3 reads CAWSRGPGGEETQYF. The DNA for the CDR3 is TGTGCCTGGAGTAGAGGTCCCGGGGGGGAAGAGACCCAGTACTTC.

The chain links TRBV9 to TRBJ2-3, with a tentative D call TRBD1 (7 bases). CDR1 and CDR2 (germline): SGDLS, YYNGEE. This CDR3 is 12 amino acids long. Trimming took off 4 bases at V and 9 bases at J, with 12 bases between the two ends. This CDR3 reads CASSNSGGTQYF. The CDR3 nucleotides read TGTGCCAGCAGCAACTCAGGGGGGACGCAGTATTTT.

The rearrangement uses TRBV19 and TRBJ1-1, with 9 bases matching TRBD1. Germline V gene data show CDR1 as LNHDA and CDR2 as SQIVND (reference sequence). Trimming took 5 bases from V and 4 from J; bases not matched to a gene: 5. The CDR3 consists of 14 residues. The CDR3 here is CASSQQGAGTEAFF. DNA for the CDR3: TGTGCCAGTAGTCAACAGGGGGCTGGCACTGAAGCTTTCTTT. The full variable domain, its missing parts supplied by reference TRBV19 and TRBJ1-1, is DGGITQSPKYLFRKEGQNVTLSCEQNLNHDAMYWYRQDPGQGLRLIYYSQIVNDFQKGDIAEGYSVSREKKESFPLTVTSAQKNPTAFYLCASSQQGAGTEAFFGQGTRLTVV.

The chain uses TRBV5-1 and TRBJ1-6; D might be TRBD1 (5 bases). V was pared by 0 bases and J by 7 bases, with 8 bases between. Germline V gene sequence: CDR1 SGHRS, CDR2 YFSETQ. The CDR3 length is 14 residues. DNA of the CDR3: TGCGCCAGCAGCTTGGGGGGCGCGAATTCACCCCTCCACTTT. Its protein product is CASSLGGANSPLHF. Combining the CDR3 with reference TRBV5-1 and TRBJ1-6 gives the whole variable domain KAGVTQTPRYLIKTRGQQVTLSCSPISGHRSVSWYQQTPGQGLQFLFEYFSETQRNKGNFPGRFSGRQFSNSRSEMNVSTLELGDSALYLCASSLGGANSPLHFGNGTRLTVT.

This clone appeared a few times. The chain recombines TRBV9 with TRBJ2-3; 9 nucleotides line up with TRBD1. V trimming: 6 bases; J trimming: 8 bases; junction bases outside the gene matches: 10. This CDR3 region has 14 residues. The V gene's germline CDR1 is SGDLS and CDR2 YYNGEE. The CDR3 here is CASNLAGTGRTQYF. CDR3 nucleotide sequence: TGTGCCAGCAATTTAGCCGGGACAGGGCGTACGCAGTATTTT. Complete variable domain (other parts from reference TRBV9 and TRBJ2-3): DSGVTQTPKHLITATGQRVTLRCSPRSGDLSVYWYQQSLDQGLQFLIQYYNGEERAKGNILERFSAQQFPDLHSELNLSSLELGDSALYFCASNLAGTGRTQYFGPGTRLTVL.

V gene TRBV4-1 combines with J gene TRBJ1-1, with 8 bases aligning to TRBD1. V gave up 4 bases and J gave up 2 bases; unmatched junction bases: 6. The CDR3 sequence is 15 residues long. Germline CDR1 is MGHRA and CDR2 is YSYEKL. DNA of the CDR3: TGCGCCAGCAGCCGAGCGACAGGGGAAAACACTGAAGCTTTCTTT. The encoded protein is CASSRATGENTEAFF.

This chain links TRBV28 with TRBJ1-4; D gene ambiguous. V was clipped by 9 bases and J by 4 bases, with 9 bases between them. Per germline, CDR1 MDHEN and CDR2 SYDVKM. This CDR3 is built from 12 residues. CDR3 nucleotides: TGTGCCAGTTCCGCTAGTAATGAAAAACTGTTTTTT. This encodes CASSASNEKLFF.

This chain uses TRBV6-5 with TRBJ1-2; 10 bases match TRBD1. The CDR3 runs to 15 residues. After removal of 6 bases from V and 7 bases from J, the junction contained 11 bases not matched to a gene. The germline V gene encodes CDR1 MNHEY and CDR2 SVGAGI. For the CDR3, the DNA is TGTGCCAGCAGGGTTACGGGACAGGGGAATTCTGGCTACACCTTC. Protein sequence: CASRVTGQGNSGYTF.

Of note for this clone: One end of the junction fails to match germline, which may point to a read error. CDR3 coding DNA: TGTGCCAGTACTAGGAGAGGGACAGATCAAGAGACCAAGTACTTC. This sequence encodes CASTRRGTDQETKYF. The V call is TRBV19, the J call TRBJ2-5, with 7 bases aligning to TRBD1. CDR3 length: 15 amino acids. Germline V gene sequence: CDR1 LNHDA, CDR2 SQIVND (reference sequence).

V and J are TRBV10-2 and TRBJ2-2; 7 bases are shared with TRBD2. The CDR3 sequence is 14 residues long. In germline, CDR1 is WSHSY, CDR2 SAAADI. Losses at the gene ends were 3 bases for V and 7 bases for J; bases not matched to a gene: 5. As DNA, the CDR3 is TGCGCCAGCAGTGATTCGCGGGGGAGCGGGGAGCTGTTTTTT. Amino acids: CASSDSRGSGELFF.

The CDR3 sequence: CASSITGRTVWEQYF. The CDR3 DNA follows: TGTGCCAGTAGTATTACAGGCAGGACCGTCTGGGAGCAGTACTTC. The chain joins TRBV19 to TRBJ2-7; D perhaps matches TRBD1 (5 bases). The germline V gene has CDR1 LNHDA and CDR2 SQIVND (reference sequence). The V end was cut by 3 bases, the J end by 7 bases, with 19 bases between. The length of the CDR3 is 15 residues.

CDR3 protein: CASSLGWSVGTGSLGYTF. CDR3 sequence (DNA): TGTGCCAGCAGCTTAGGCTGGTCGGTTGGGACAGGGTCGCTTGGCTACACCTTC. V is TRBV13 and J is TRBJ1-2; 9 nucleotides align to TRBD1. The CDR3 loop spans 18 amino acids. CDR1 and CDR2 (germline): PRHDT, FYEKMQ (reference sequence). With 0 bases clipped from V and 7 bases from J, the junction kept 15 bases outside the gene matches.

In this sample, this clone is medium-sized. The chain carries TRBV6-1 and TRBJ1-1; 10 bases match TRBD1. The CDR3 extends over 13 amino acids. The trim removed 1 base at V and 12 bases at J, leaving 5 bases unmatched. Per the germline V gene, CDR1 is MNHNS and CDR2 is SASEGT. The CDR3, as DNA: TGTGCCAGCAGTGAAGGAGACAGGGGGCGGTCTTTCTTT. This codes for CASSEGDRGRSFF.

This rearrangement joins TRBV12-3 or TRBV12-4 to TRBJ2-2; D is possibly TRBD1 (5 bases). The CDR3 runs to 13 residues. Trimming removed 8 bases from V and 5 bases from J, with 12 bases in between. The CDR3 DNA reads as TGTGCCAGCGGGCCAGGGTATACCGGGGAGCTGTTTTTT. The encoded protein is CASGPGYTGELFF.

The rearrangement links TRBV11-3 to TRBJ2-5; D is unresolved. The CDR3 loop spans 14 amino acids. Deletions cut 4 bases from V and 3 bases from J, with 12 bases between. Germline V gives CDR1 SGHNT, CDR2 YENEEA. This chain's CDR3 is CASSSSGSKETQYF. CDR3 DNA: TGTGCCAGCAGCTCCTCCGGGTCTAAAGAGACCCAGTACTTC.

This clone came up once. The chain's CDR3 is CASSLDYIEIYEQYF. The CDR3 nucleotides are TGTGCCAGCAGCTTAGATTATATCGAGATCTACGAGCAGTACTTC. The chain is built from TRBV7-2 and TRBJ2-7; no definite D call. The CDR3 sequence is 15 residues long. V was clipped by 1 base and J by 3 bases, with 13 bases between them. Germline lookup yields CDR1 SGHTA and CDR2 FQGNSA.

The J gene is TRBJ1-5, the V gene TRBV28; D may be TRBD1 (6 bases). The CDR3 consists of 14 residues. Germline V lookup: CDR1 MDHEN, CDR2 SYDVKM. V gave up 5 bases and J gave up 5 bases, with 13 bases separating them. This CDR3 reads CASSPGQLYQPQHF. The CDR3 DNA is TGTGCCAGCAGTCCCGGACAGCTCTATCAGCCCCAGCATTTT.

With regard to this clone: The DNA is omitted, as the CDR3 cannot be located on it reliably, and the CDR3 follows TCRdb's listing. The chain couples TRBV6-5 to TRBJ1-5; no check of the table's D call, TRBD1, against the DNA was made. The CDR3 is 15 amino acids in total, end residues counted. Germline V gene sequence: CDR1 MNHEY, CDR2 SVGAGI. This CDR3 is CASSTSDRGNQPQHF.

The V call is TRBV5-1, the J call TRBJ2-7, with D possibly being TRBD2 (6 bases). The CDR3 contains 14 residues. Trimming shortened V by 1 base and J by 2 bases, and 10 bases separated the two germline ends. The germline V gene has CDR1 SGHRS and CDR2 YFSETQ. The CDR3 reads CASSLTSLPYEQYF. The DNA for the CDR3 is TGCGCCAGCAGCTTGACTAGCCTCCCCTACGAGCAGTACTTC.

The CDR3 DNA follows: TGTGCCAGCAGCCCGGACAGGGGCTATGGCTACACCTTC. Its protein product is CASSPDRGYGYTF. V gene TRBV5-4 combines with J gene TRBJ1-2, with 9 nucleotides matching TRBD1. V trimming: 4 bases; J trimming: 4 bases; junction bases outside the gene matches: 2. The length of the CDR3 is 13 residues. Per germline, CDR1 SGHNT and CDR2 YYREEE (reference sequence). The full variable domain, its missing parts supplied by reference TRBV5-4 and TRBJ1-2, is ETGVTQSPTHLIKTRGQQVTLRCSSQSGHNTVSWYQQALGQGPQFIFQYYREEENGRGNFPPRFSGLQFPNYSSELNVNALELDDSALYLCASSPDRGYGYTFGSGTRLTVV.

The CDR3 nucleotides read TGTGCCAGCTCACCAGGTAGCGGGGTGTCCTACGAGCAGTACTTC. Protein product: CASSPGSGVSYEQYF. V and J are TRBV18 and TRBJ2-7; 8 nucleotides line up with TRBD2. Trimming at V came to 2 bases and at J to 1 base, leaving 4 bases not matched to a gene. Germline CDR1 reads KGHSH; CDR2 reads LQKENI. CDR3 length: 15 residues.

V and J are TRBV7-9 and TRBJ1-3, with D perhaps TRBD1 (5 bases). The CDR3 has 15 amino acids. Per germline, CDR1 SEHNR and CDR2 FQNEAQ (reference sequence). V lost 0 bases, J lost 0 bases, and 6 bases lay in between. The CDR3 coding sequence is TGTGCCAGCAGCTTAGCGGGGGGCTCTGGAAACACCATATATTTT. Its protein product is CASSLAGGSGNTIYF.

J is TRBJ2-5 and V is TRBV6-5, with 7 bases identical to TRBD1. Germline V gene lookup returns CDR1 MNHEY and CDR2 SVGAGI. V lost 2 bases to trimming and J lost 5 bases; unmatched junction nucleotides: 8. This CDR3 has 15 residues. DNA of the CDR3: TGTGCCAGCAGTTACAGTCAGGGGGTGGCGGAGACCCAGTACTTC. It encodes CASSYSQGVAETQYF.